This TCR beta chain appears in the sequencing data of a study of response to subunit inactivated influenza vaccine. MiXCR was run by TCRdb on the RT-PCR reads, yielding one entry per CDR3 protein. The sample has 500,000 to 700,000 distinct CDR3 sequences; under 25% are singletons. The CDR3 is 15 amino acids. Germline assignment: CDR1 SGHTA and CDR2 FQGNSA. Trimming pared 6 bases from V and 4 bases from J, leaving 19 bases between. These records were also assigned to another study, of T cells expressing NK-cell markers. That work states: 5'RACE template switching built TCR beta cDNA with unique molecular identifiers. Most of the eight sequenced donors tested HCMV-seropositive; one tested seronegative. In a group of about six donors, dominant NKG2C+ clonotypes represented 1.0-7.0% of CD8+ T cells.

The TCR was taken from a man aged 50 or older who received an inactivated influenza vaccine. The chain uses TRBV7-2 and TRBJ2-7, with a possible D match to TRBD1 (8 bases). Sequenced material: CD4+ T cells sorted from PBMCs, taken roughly 12 days after vaccination. This CDR3 reads CASRRPDREGYEQYF. CDR3 coding DNA: TGTGCCAGCAGACGACCGGACAGGGAGGGATACGAGCAGTACTTC.